The 5 T cell receptor beta chains reported below all come from one sample, sequenced in a study of cytomegalovirus exposure and HLA in healthy donors. The primer mix had 60 Vbeta and 13 Jbeta primers. Repertoires were generated with immunoSEQ multiplex PCR, while TCRdb's copy carries only in-frame clones and drops some. The sample holds about 130,000 clones, roughly 70% seen once. Sequencing was carried out using PBMCs. The receptors shown here come from a woman aged 55-75 years in good health and CMV-seropositive.

The rearrangement joins TRBV5-1 to TRBJ1-1; TRBD1 agrees at 7 bases. From germline, CDR1 is SGHRS and CDR2 YFSETQ. Germline trimming cut 0 bases from V and 1 base from J; bases unmatched to any gene: 9. CDR3 length: 17 residues. Written as DNA, the CDR3 is TGCGCCAGCAGCTTGGAGCCACAGGGGCAGGCGAACACTGAAGCTTTCTTT. Residues: CASSLEPQGQANTEAFF.

The rearrangement links TRBV11-3 to TRBJ1-1; TRBD1 is a possible D gene (6 bases). The CDR3 is 14 residues long. The V end lost 6 bases, the J end lost 3 bases, and 14 bases lay between the germline ends. Germline loops: CDR1 SGHNT, CDR2 YENEEA. CDR3: CASSRGGIDTEAFF. CDR3 DNA sequence: TGTGCCAGCAGTCGGGGGGGCATAGACACTGAAGCTTTCTTT.

The genes are TRBV9 and TRBJ1-4, with TRBD1 matching over 9 bases. V was pared by 4 bases and J by 6 bases, with 7 bases of the junction left unmatched. Germline V gene data show CDR1 as SGDLS and CDR2 as YYNGEE. This CDR3 contains 15 residues. CDR3 region: CASSRKDRGYEKLFF. Written as DNA, the CDR3 is TGTGCCAGCAGCCGTAAGGACAGGGGTTATGAAAAACTGTTTTTT.

V is TRBV18 and J is TRBJ2-5, with 10 bases fitting TRBD2. There are 13 residues in the CDR3. Germline assignment: CDR1 KGHSH and CDR2 LQKENI. V was pared by 4 bases and J by 4 bases, with 0 bases of the junction left unmatched. The chain's CDR3 is CASSRLAGETQYF. The DNA of the CDR3 is TGTGCCAGCTCACGACTAGCGGGAGAGACCCAGTACTTC.

This chain links TRBV6-5 with TRBJ2-7; the D gene is possibly TRBD1 (6 bases). V lost 6 bases, J lost 3 bases, and 12 bases lay in between. Germline V gene lookup returns CDR1 MNHEY and CDR2 SVGAGI. The length of the CDR3 is 13 residues. The CDR3 DNA is TGTGCCAGCAGCCCGATACAGGGCTACGAGCAGTACTTC. It specifies CASSPIQGYEQYF.